This TCR beta chain is drawn from a study of shared clonotypes between healthy human individuals. It was into CD45RA+ naive and CD45RA-negative memory subsets that the CD4+ cells were split. The germline V gene encodes CDR1 SGHRS and CDR2 YFSETQ. The CDR3 loop spans 16 amino acids. Trimming removed 0 bases from V and 3 bases from J, with 16 bases in between. Per the original data handling: ImmunoSEQ output lacked quality scores and full-length reads, limiting matched filtering. TCRdb's table, derived via immunoSEQ multiplex PCR, lists solely in-frame clones and lacks some. V, J and clone size reflect that table, while D and trimming were determined from the DNA. There are over a million clones in the sample; roughly 74% occur only once, and approximately 0.56% lies in the top ten.

The chain employs TRBV5-1 and TRBJ2-7; a weak D match, TRBD2 (5 bases). The specimen was memory CD4+ T cells from PBMCs. The subset was: CD45RA-negative fraction. This clonotype originated in a man aged 18 to 30 in good health. Some clones in this sample may be carry-over from other donors' samples. This CDR3 is CASSLVLGSSVYEQYF. Written as DNA, the CDR3 is TGCGCCAGCAGCTTGGTACTAGGGAGTTCGGTCTACGAGCAGTACTTC.